Below, 23 T cell receptor beta chains from the same sample are listed, as sequenced in a study of CD8+ T cells in alopecia areata. Sequencing relied on a cDNA template that was reverse transcribed from extracted RNA. Here immunoSEQ multiplex PCR was the method, and the copy in TCRdb shows in-frame clones only, minus some. The data show 250,000 or so clones, roughly 69% seen once. The material was CD4+ T cells sorted from blood, obtained at week 0. These TCRs come from a human donor with alopecia areata.

This clone was detected a few times. The J gene is TRBJ2-6, the V gene TRBV29-1; D is possibly TRBD1 (6 bases). V shed 0 bases and J shed 2 bases, with 14 bases lying between them. This CDR3 region has 17 residues. From germline, CDR1 is SQVTM and CDR2 ANQGSEA. The CDR3 coding sequence is TGCAGCGTTGAAGAGAAACAGGGTCTAGCTGGGGCCAACGTCCTGACTTTC. Translating it yields CSVEEKQGLAGANVLTF.

The V gene is TRBV7-9, the J gene TRBJ1-5, with D possibly TRBD1 on 5 matching bases. The CDR3 covers 13 residues. Germline CDR1 and CDR2: SEHNR and FQNEAQ (reference sequence). Trimming shortened V by 3 bases and J by 7 bases, and 10 bases separated the two germline ends. For the CDR3, the DNA is TGTGCCAGCAGCTTGAGGGGTGACCAGCCCCAGCATTTT. Encoded protein: CASSLRGDQPQHF.

The V gene is TRBV2, the J gene TRBJ2-2, with D uncertain. Trimming cost V 5 bases and J 6 bases, with 10 bases left between them. CDR1 is SNHLY and CDR2 is FYNNEI in the germline V gene. CDR3 length equals 13 residues. CDR3: CASSPDHSGELFF. As DNA, the CDR3 is TGTGCCAGCAGTCCGGACCACTCCGGGGAGCTGTTTTTT.

This clone has more than one count but fewer than ten. The chain uses TRBV29-1 and TRBJ2-5; 7 nucleotides line up with TRBD2. The CDR3 totals 14 residues. Germline V gene data show CDR1 as SQVTM and CDR2 as ANQGSEA. V dropped 2 bases and J dropped 2; count of bases not matched to a gene: 5. CDR3 in amino acids: CSVERSGEQETQYF. In nucleotides, the CDR3 is TGCAGCGTTGAAAGGAGCGGGGAGCAAGAGACCCAGTACTTC.

This clone was observed a few times. The V gene is TRBV27, the J gene TRBJ1-5, with D perhaps matching TRBD1 (5 bases). The length of the CDR3 is 16 residues. Per germline, CDR1 MNHEY and CDR2 SMNVEV (reference sequence). V dropped 3 bases and J dropped 5 bases, with 17 bases sitting between them. CDR3 in DNA: TGTGCCAGCAGTTTTGCGGCTGGGGCAGGCTATCAGCCCCAGCATTTT. This codes for CASSFAAGAGYQPQHF.

The table lists this clone with a few counts. The CDR3 here is CASSQDSQETQYF. In DNA, the CDR3 is TGTGCCAGCAGCCAGGACAGCCAAGAGACCCAGTACTTC. This chain links TRBV7-2 with TRBJ2-5, with D possibly matching TRBD1 (6 bases). CDR1 and CDR2 (germline): SGHTA, FQGNSA. This CDR3 comprises 13 residues. The ends were cut back, 5 bases at V and 1 base at J, with 8 bases in the middle.

The chain uses TRBV18 and TRBJ2-7, with TRBD1 matching over 10 bases. The V segment lost 4 bases and the J segment 5 bases; nucleotides outside the gene matches: 11. The CDR3 totals 16 residues. The germline gives CDR1 KGHSH, CDR2 LQKENI. As DNA, the CDR3 is TGTGCCAGCTCACGGGGGTCGGACAGGGGGACCCACGAGCAGTACTTC. Protein: CASSRGSDRGTHEQYF.

This clone was picked up one time. This chain links TRBV30 with TRBJ1-5, with D maybe TRBD1 (6 bases). CDR1 GTSNPN and CDR2 SVGIG come from the germline V gene (reference sequence). The CDR3 loop spans 16 amino acids. V shed 1 base and J shed 6 bases, with 19 bases lying between them. CDR3 nucleotide sequence: TGTGCCTGGAGTGAGGGGACACCTACCTTGGGTCAGCCCCAGCATTTT. This gives the protein CAWSEGTPTLGQPQHF.

The chain links TRBV9 to TRBJ1-2, with D perhaps matching TRBD1 (5 bases). The CDR3 length is 13 residues. Germline V gene lookup returns CDR1 SGDLS and CDR2 YYNGEE. V was pared by 3 bases and J by 7 bases, with 13 bases between. The CDR3 loop is CASSAEQESGYTF. The CDR3 DNA follows: TGTGCCAGCAGCGCGGAACAGGAAAGTGGCTACACCTTC.

The gene calls are TRBV30 and TRBJ2-4; D is uncertain. The CDR3 is 13 residues long. V was cut by 3 bases and J by 7 bases, with 13 bases left in between. Germline CDR1 is GTSNPN and CDR2 is SVGIG (reference sequence). DNA for the CDR3: TGTGCCTGGAGACAATGGGGTGCGAACATTCAGTACTTC. It encodes CAWRQWGANIQYF.

Only one count was recorded for this clone. The V and J genes are TRBV25-1 and TRBJ2-1; unclear D gene. The CDR3 has 12 residues. CDR1 and CDR2 from the germline V gene are MGHDK and SYGVNS. Trimming removed 2 bases at V and 7 bases at J, with 6 bases between. The CDR3 here is CASSEMGNEQFF. Written as DNA, the CDR3 is TGTGCCAGCAGTGAAATGGGGAATGAGCAGTTCTTC. The full variable domain, in which reference TRBV25-1 and TRBJ2-1 provide the parts outside the CDR3, is EADIYQTPRYLVIGTGKKITLECSQTMGHDKMYWYQQDPGMELHLIHYSYGVNSTEKGDLSSESTVSRIRTEHFPLTLESARPSHTSQYLCASSEMGNEQFFGPGTRLTVL.

The rearrangement uses TRBV30 and TRBJ1-1; D is possibly TRBD1 (6 bases). Germline V CDR1 and CDR2: GTSNPN, SVGIG (reference sequence). CDR3 length equals 13 residues. The germline V and J ends were trimmed by 5 bases and 2 bases, with 12 bases remaining between them. The CDR3 nucleotides read TGTGCCTGGGACAGGTCCTTTAACACTGAAGCTTTCTTT. Its translation is CAWDRSFNTEAFF.

The chain has TRBV29-1 and TRBJ2-3; D is uncertain. With 1 base removed from V and 4 bases from J, the gap between germline ends came to 6 bases. Germline V gene data show CDR1 as SQVTM and CDR2 as ANQGSEA. CDR3 length: 12 amino acids. CDR3 sequence: CSVEVRADTQYF. The DNA of the CDR3 is TGCAGCGTTGAAGTCCGTGCAGATACGCAGTATTTT.

This clone turned up a few times. This rearrangement joins TRBV10-3 to TRBJ1-1; TRBD1 is a possible D gene (5 bases). V was trimmed by 5 bases and J by 3 bases, leaving 13 bases between them. CDR3 length: 14 residues. CDR1 and CDR2 from the germline V gene are ENHRY and SYGVKD. CDR3 coding DNA: TGTGCCATCAGTCGCGTGGAAGGGGACACTGAAGCTTTCTTT. Encoded protein: CAISRVEGDTEAFF.

The chain links TRBV30 to TRBJ1-1, with D hard to call. Germline V lookup: CDR1 GTSNPN, CDR2 SVGIG (reference sequence). V dropped 0 bases and J dropped 1 base, with 6 bases sitting between them. The CDR3 consists of 13 residues. CDR3 DNA sequence: TGTGCCTGGAGTGTAGGCCAGAACACTGAAGCTTTCTTT. Residues: CAWSVGQNTEAFF.

The chain couples TRBV25-1 to TRBJ2-1; D is unresolved. Germline V gives CDR1 MGHDK, CDR2 SYGVNS. V dropped 8 bases and J dropped 4 bases, with 9 bases sitting between them. The CDR3 length is 12 residues. The CDR3 DNA reads as TGTGCCAGCCGGACGTATTACAATGAGCAGTTCTTC. Amino acids: CASRTYYNEQFF. The full variable domain, completed using reference TRBV25-1 and TRBJ2-1, is EADIYQTPRYLVIGTGKKITLECSQTMGHDKMYWYQQDPGMELHLIHYSYGVNSTEKGDLSSESTVSRIRTEHFPLTLESARPSHTSQYLCASRTYYNEQFFGPGTRLTVL.

The count of this clone is one. CDR3: CASTPRQAREQYF. The CDR3 bases are TGTGCCAGCACCCCCCGACAGGCGAGGGAGCAGTACTTC. This rearrangement joins TRBV25-1 to TRBJ2-7; a weak D match, TRBD1 (6 bases). The CDR3 sequence is 13 residues long. Germline V gene sequence: CDR1 MGHDK, CDR2 SYGVNS. Trimming pared 7 bases from V and 7 bases from J, leaving 17 bases between.

V usage is TRBV30 and J usage is TRBJ2-2; D gene unclear. Deletions cut 3 bases from V and 6 bases from J, with 8 bases between. CDR1 and CDR2 from the germline V gene are GTSNPN and SVGIG (reference sequence). CDR3 length: 12 amino acids. CDR3 DNA: TGTGCCTGGAGGGGGTATTCCGGGGAGCTGTTTTTT. It yields the protein CAWRGYSGELFF.

This chain connects TRBV9 to TRBJ2-7; D gene ambiguous. The V end was cut by 0 bases, the J end by 7 bases, with 11 bases between. CDR3 size: 13 residues. The V gene's germline CDR1 is SGDLS and CDR2 YYNGEE. CDR3: CASSVADLWEQYF. CDR3 bases: TGTGCCAGCAGCGTAGCTGACCTCTGGGAGCAGTACTTC.

In the case of this clone: The same CDR3 is also encoded by other DNA sequences in this sample. This sequence joins TRBV2 and TRBJ2-5; no clear D. Germline V gives CDR1 SNHLY, CDR2 FYNNEI. V lost 8 bases to trimming and J lost 5 bases, with 9 bases between them. This CDR3 has 11 residues. The CDR3 loop is CASSPLETQYF. CDR3 sequence (DNA): TGTGCCAGCTCCCCTCTTGAGACCCAGTACTTC.

The V call is TRBV7-3, the J call TRBJ2-2; perhaps TRBD1 as D (5 bases). The CDR3 spans 14 residues. The germline CDR1 and CDR2 sequences are SGHTA and FQGTGA. Trimming pared 6 bases from V and 4 bases from J, leaving 12 bases between. As DNA, the CDR3 is TGTGCCAGCAGTCGTGAAAGGGGCACCGGGGAGCTGTTTTTT. Translating gives CASSRERGTGELFF.

V usage is TRBV30 and J usage is TRBJ1-6; D call uncertain. The V end was cut by 0 bases, the J end by 9 bases, with 12 bases between. The germline CDR1 and CDR2 sequences are GTSNPN and SVGIG (reference sequence). This CDR3 contains 14 residues. The CDR3 region is CAWSVSVIGSPLHF. The CDR3 nucleotides read TGTGCCTGGAGTGTATCCGTAATCGGTTCACCCCTCCACTTT.

This chain connects TRBV4-3 to TRBJ2-3; 9 bases agree with TRBD2. This CDR3 is built from 18 residues. The V segment lost 0 bases and the J segment 3 bases; nucleotides outside the gene matches: 10. Germline CDR1 is LGHNA and CDR2 is YSLEER. Here the CDR3 DNA reads TGCGCCAGCAGCCAAGATCAATTTGGCGGGGGGGCAACAGATACGCAGTATTTT. Protein: CASSQDQFGGGATDTQYF.